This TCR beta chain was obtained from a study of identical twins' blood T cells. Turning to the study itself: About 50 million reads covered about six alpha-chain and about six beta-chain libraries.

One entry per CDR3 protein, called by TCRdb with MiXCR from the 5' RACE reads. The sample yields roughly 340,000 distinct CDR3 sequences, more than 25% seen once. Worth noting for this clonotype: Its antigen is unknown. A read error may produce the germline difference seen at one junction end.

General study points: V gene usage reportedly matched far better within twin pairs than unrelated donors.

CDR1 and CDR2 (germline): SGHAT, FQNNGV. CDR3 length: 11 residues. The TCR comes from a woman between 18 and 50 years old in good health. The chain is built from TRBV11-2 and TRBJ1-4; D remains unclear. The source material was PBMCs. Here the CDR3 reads CSSSLVEKLFF. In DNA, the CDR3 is TGTTCCAGCAGCTTAGTTGAAAAACTGTTTTTT.